This note documents a single T cell receptor (beta chain) sequence. The assay was immunoSEQ multiplex PCR, and TCRdb's table has in-frame clones only and misses some. The sample lists hundreds of thousands of clones, 60% to 80% seen once, with approximately 10% in the top ten. The data belong to a study of cytotoxic CD8 clonotypes in ibrutinib-treated CLL. V was pared by 5 bases and J by 2 bases, with 4 bases of the junction left unmatched. Germline-derived CDR1 and CDR2 are WNHNN and SYGVQD (reference sequence). The CDR3 runs to 14 residues. The V and J genes are TRBV10-1 and TRBJ2-3, with 7 positions matching TRBD1. The TCR sequence derives from a human donor with chronic lymphocytic leukemia. Sequenced material: PBMCs, taken after 12 months of ibrutinib treatment. DNA for the CDR3: TGCGCCAGCAGTAGGGACAGAATCACAGATACGCAGTATTTT. It yields the protein CASSRDRITDTQYF.